This T cell receptor beta chain is from a study of T cells in localized non-small cell lung cancer. In the case of this clone: Its antigen is still unknown.

Germline V gene lookup returns CDR1 LNHDA and CDR2 SQIVND (reference sequence). This CDR3 spans 13 amino acids. With 4 bases removed from V and 7 bases from J, the gap between germline ends came to 11 bases. Study-wide points: Measurement of T cell clonality placed uninvolved adjacent lung highest, above the level in tumor.

Method: immunoSEQ multiplex PCR; TCRdb's copy keeps in-frame clones and lacks some. The sample consists of some 33,000 clones, 91% of them appearing once. The TCR originated in a man aged 40 to 75 with stage II lung adenocarcinoma. Sequenced here: PBMCs, sampled before any cancer treatment. This chain links TRBV19 with TRBJ2-4; D is tentatively TRBD1 or TRBD2 (5 bases each). Here the CDR3 reads CASSTDRGNIQYF. CDR3 DNA sequence: TGTGCCAGTAGTACCGACAGAGGGAACATTCAGTACTTC. The entire variable domain, with the rest obtained from reference TRBV19 and TRBJ2-4, is as follows: DGGITQSPKYLFRKEGQNVTLSCEQNLNHDAMYWYRQDPGQGLRLIYYSQIVNDFQKGDIAEGYSVSREKKESFPLTVTSAQKNPTAFYLCASSTDRGNIQYFGAGTRLSVL.